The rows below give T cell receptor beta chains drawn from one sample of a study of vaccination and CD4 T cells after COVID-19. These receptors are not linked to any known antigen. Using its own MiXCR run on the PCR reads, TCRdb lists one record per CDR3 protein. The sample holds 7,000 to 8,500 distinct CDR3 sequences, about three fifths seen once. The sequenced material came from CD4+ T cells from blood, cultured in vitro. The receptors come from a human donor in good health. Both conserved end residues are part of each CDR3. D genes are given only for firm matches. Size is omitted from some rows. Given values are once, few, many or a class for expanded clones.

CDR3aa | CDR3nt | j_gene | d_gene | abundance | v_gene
CASSLRLAGGQGANVLTF | TGTGCCAGCAGCTTAAGACTAGCGGGGGGGCAAGGGGCCAACGTCCTGACTTTC | TRBJ2-6 | TRBD2 | - | TRBV11-2
CASSLTSGVNTEAFF | TGTGCCAGCAGCCTTACATCAGGGGTGAACACTGAAGCTTTCTTT | TRBJ1-1 | - | - | TRBV28
CATRHAGQGLTEAFF | TGTGCCACCAGACATGCGGGACAGGGGCTCACTGAAGCTTTCTTT | TRBJ1-1 | TRBD1 | - | TRBV24-1
CASIPGDGTEAFF | TGTGCCAGCATTCCAGGGGATGGGACTGAAGCTTTCTTT | TRBJ1-1 | - | few | TRBV12-3/TRBV12-4
CATETGAYTEAFF | TGTGCCACCGAGACAGGCGCCTACACTGAAGCTTTCTTT | TRBJ1-1 | - | - | TRBV6-1
CASSSRLAGMGSYNEQFF | TGTGCCAGCAGCTCAAGACTAGCGGGAATGGGGTCCTACAATGAGCAGTTCTTC | TRBJ2-1 | TRBD2 | - | TRBV11-2
CASSELGRGQETQYF | TGTGCCAGCAGTGAACTGGGCAGAGGACAAGAGACCCAGTACTTC | TRBJ2-5 | - | few | TRBV6-1
CASSPGGFNQPQHF | TGTGCCAGCAGTCCGGGAGGTTTTAATCAGCCCCAGCATTTT | TRBJ1-5 | - | - | TRBV27
CASSEARDRGGYTF | TGTGCCAGCAGTGAAGCGCGGGACAGAGGGGGCTACACCTTC | TRBJ1-2 | TRBD1 | few | TRBV6-1
CATLTSDVNTEAFF | TGTGCCACCCTAACATCCGACGTTAACACTGAAGCTTTCTTT | TRBJ1-1 | - | - | TRBV28
CASSLGAGDGNQPQHF | TGTGCCAGCAGCCTAGGGGCCGGGGACGGTAATCAGCCCCAGCATTTT | TRBJ1-5 | - | few | TRBV4-2
CASNGRGYTF | TGTGCCAGCAACGGGCGGGGCTACACCTTC | TRBJ1-2 | - | - | TRBV28
CASSNYREETQYF | TGTGCCAGCAGTAACTACAGGGAAGAGACCCAGTACTTC | TRBJ2-5 | - | - | TRBV27
CASSYPLDGSGANVLTF | TGTGCCAGCAGTTACCCCTTGGACGGATCTGGGGCCAACGTCCTGACTTTC | TRBJ2-6 | - | few | TRBV6-5
CSARTTGTVAYEQYF | TGCAGTGCTAGGACTACCGGGACCGTAGCCTACGAGCAGTACTTC | TRBJ2-7 | - | - | TRBV20-1
CASSAPGQTSLRYTF | TGTGCCAGTAGTGCTCCGGGACAGACTTCCCTCCGCTACACCTTC | TRBJ1-2 | TRBD1 | few | TRBV19
CASSEMGLAGDIGELFF | TGTGCCAGCAGTGAAATGGGACTAGCGGGAGACATCGGGGAGCTGTTTTTT | TRBJ2-2 | TRBD2 | once | TRBV6-4
CASSSRSGLPQAKNIQYF | TGTGCCAGTAGTTCCCGCTCGGGGCTCCCCCAAGCCAAAAACATTCAGTACTTC | TRBJ2-4 | - | few | TRBV19
CASSETGNTEAFF | TGTGCCAGCAGTGAGACAGGGAACACTGAAGCTTTCTTT | TRBJ1-1 | - | once | TRBV6-4
CASSLARQGYGYTF | TGTGCCAGCAGTTTAGCGCGGCAGGGCTATGGCTACACCTTC | TRBJ1-2 | - | - | TRBV12-3/TRBV12-4
CASSLGLAGLYNEQFF | TGTGCCAGTAGTTTAGGACTAGCGGGCCTATACAATGAGCAGTTCTTC | TRBJ2-1 | TRBD2 | - | TRBV19
CASSLAGAQPQHF | TGTGCCAGCTCACTTGCGGGCGCTCAGCCCCAGCATTTT | TRBJ1-5 | - | - | TRBV18
CASSPALLWYEQYF | TGTGCCAGCAGCCCCGCCCTTTTGTGGTACGAGCAGTACTTC | TRBJ2-7 | - | few | TRBV7-8
CASRPTRGRTPTAFF | TGTGCCAGCAGGCCGACCAGGGGGCGAACTCCGACAGCTTTCTTT | TRBJ1-1 | TRBD1 | few | TRBV11-2
CASSPPAGSPLHF | TGTGCCAGCAGCCCCCCGGCGGGATCACCCCTCCACTTT | TRBJ1-6 | - | - | TRBV7-9
CASSAGDRSNEKLFF | TGTGCCAGCAGCGCCGGGGACAGATCTAATGAAAAACTGTTTTTT | TRBJ1-4 | TRBD1 | - | TRBV5-4
CASSPSSGAEQFF | TGCGCCAGCAGCCCGTCTAGCGGGGCTGAGCAGTTCTTC | TRBJ2-1 | TRBD2 | - | TRBV10-1
CASTLDRYEQYF | TGTGCCAGCACCCTGGATAGGTACGAGCAGTACTTC | TRBJ2-7 | - | - | TRBV6-1
CASSEGRLLAKNIQYF | TGTGCCAGCAGTGAGGGACGGTTACTAGCCAAAAACATTCAGTACTTC | TRBJ2-4 | - | - | TRBV6-1
CASSLSEAPHRAFF | TGTGCCAGCAGTTTGTCCGAGGCCCCACATAGGGCTTTCTTT | TRBJ1-1 | - | - | TRBV27
CASSAVWETQYF | TGTGCCAGCAGCGCAGTTTGGGAGACCCAGTACTTC | TRBJ2-5 | - | few | TRBV7-2
CASSLLGLTGADDGYTF | TGTGCCAGCAGTTTACTGGGATTGACAGGGGCTGATGATGGCTACACCTTC | TRBJ1-2 | TRBD1 | - | TRBV27
CASSYRAGSEETQYF | TGTGCCAGCAGTTACCGGGCGGGATCGGAGGAGACCCAGTACTTC | TRBJ2-5 | - | - | TRBV6-5
CASSQDPRDNQPQHF | TGTGCCAGCAGCCAAGATCCACGGGATAATCAGCCCCAGCATTTT | TRBJ1-5 | - | - | TRBV3-1
CASRGTGVYGYTF | TGTGCCAGCAGAGGGACAGGGGTTTATGGCTACACCTTC | TRBJ1-2 | TRBD1 | few | TRBV6-1
CASSLGGSLERTEAFF | TGTGCCAGCAGCTTGGGAGGATCGTTAGAAAGGACTGAAGCTTTCTTT | TRBJ1-1 | - | - | TRBV7-9
CASSATGTTYGYTF | TGTGCCAGCAGCGCAACCGGGACAACCTATGGCTACACCTTC | TRBJ1-2 | - | - | TRBV7-8
CAWSLTAGGSPLHF | TGTGCCTGGAGTCTGACAGCTGGAGGTTCACCCCTCCACTTT | TRBJ1-6 | - | - | TRBV30
CASSLGLSGWDTQYF | TGCGCCAGCAGCTTGGGACTTAGCGGGTGGGATACGCAGTATTTT | TRBJ2-3 | TRBD2 | - | TRBV5-1
CASSPRAGPNEKLFF | TGTGCCAGCAGCCCAAGAGCTGGGCCTAATGAAAAACTGTTTTTT | TRBJ1-4 | - | - | TRBV7-9
CANRDRHYGYTF | TGTGCCAACAGGGACAGGCACTATGGCTACACCTTC | TRBJ1-2 | TRBD1 | few | TRBV10-3
CASSLAGSNEQFF | TGCGCCAGCAGTTTGGCCGGAAGCAATGAGCAGTTCTTC | TRBJ2-1 | - | few | TRBV10-1
CASSLGPGTPSYEQYF | TGTGCCAGTAGTTTAGGGCCAGGTACCCCCTCCTACGAGCAGTACTTC | TRBJ2-7 | - | once | TRBV27
CASSLVHISYEQYF | TGTGCCAGCAGCTTAGTGCACATATCCTACGAGCAGTACTTC | TRBJ2-7 | - | - | TRBV7-2
CASSLVGRGNLGTF | - | TRBJ1-2 | - | - | TRBV7-8
CSARVTGYNYTF | TGCAGTGCTAGAGTTACAGGTTATAACTACACCTTC | TRBJ1-2 | - | - | TRBV20-1